One and the same sample provided the 26 T cell receptor beta chains below, sequenced in a study of cytomegalovirus exposure and HLA in healthy donors. Vbeta (60) and Jbeta (13) primers were used in the PCR. Assay: immunoSEQ multiplex PCR; the TCRdb copy retains only in-frame clones and omits some. The table has more than 150,000 clones, approximately 82% seen once. Material for sequencing was PBMCs. The receptor source for this set is a woman aged 40 to 49 in good health and CMV-seropositive.

CDR3 coding DNA: TGTGCCAGCAGCTTTTCGCCGAGCTCCTACGAGCAGTACTTC. Its protein product is CASSFSPSSYEQYF. This sequence joins TRBV7-2 and TRBJ2-7; D gene uncertain. CDR3 length equals 14 residues. With 3 bases removed from V and 0 bases from J, the gap between germline ends came to 9 bases. CDR1 SGHTA and CDR2 FQGNSA come from the germline V gene.

As to this clone: The sample contains more than one DNA sequence encoding this CDR3. The chain couples TRBV7-3 to TRBJ2-3, with 10 bases fitting TRBD2. The trim removed 4 bases at V and 3 bases at J, leaving 1 base unmatched. The germline gives CDR1 SGHTA, CDR2 FQGTGA. This CDR3 spans 14 amino acids. This CDR3 reads CASSSSGRTDTQYF. The CDR3 nucleotides are TGTGCCAGCAGCTCTAGCGGGAGAACAGATACGCAGTATTTT.

This chain connects TRBV29-1 to TRBJ2-3; 11 bases fit TRBD1. The junction had 1 base not matched to a gene; V was cut back by 7 bases and J by 4 bases. This CDR3 is built from 12 residues. CDR1 and CDR2 from the germline V gene are SQVTM and ANQGSEA. The CDR3 here is CSGTGGPDTQYF. CDR3 bases: TGCAGCGGGACAGGGGGCCCAGATACGCAGTATTTT.

The chain combines TRBV7-8 with TRBJ2-3, with TRBD2 matching over 12 bases. The V gene end was trimmed by 4 bases and the J gene end by 4 bases; junction bases not matched to a gene: 6. This CDR3 comprises 16 residues. The V gene's germline CDR1 is SGHVS and CDR2 FQNEAQ. The CDR3 is CASSSRLAGAPDTQYF. In DNA, the CDR3 is TGTGCCAGCAGCTCGCGACTAGCGGGGGCACCAGATACGCAGTATTTT. Variable domain in full (rest from reference TRBV7-8 and TRBJ2-3): GAGVSQSPRYKVAKRGQDVALRCDPISGHVSLFWYQQALGQGPEFLTYFQNEAQLDKSGLPSDRFFAERPEGSVSTLKIQRTQQEDSAVYLCASSSRLAGAPDTQYFGPGTRLTVL.

V usage is TRBV9 and J usage is TRBJ2-1; 10 bases are shared with TRBD2. Germline lookup yields CDR1 SGDLS and CDR2 YYNGEE. V trimming: 5 bases; J trimming: 3 bases; junction bases outside the gene matches: 8. The CDR3 is 16 residues long. The CDR3 nucleotides read TGTGCCAGCAGTCTGACCCTAGCGGGAGTCTACAATGAGCAGTTCTTC. This sequence encodes CASSLTLAGVYNEQFF.

The V and J genes are TRBV5-1 and TRBJ1-1; D is unclear. The CDR3 is 13 residues long. Germline V gene sequence: CDR1 SGHRS, CDR2 YFSETQ. The V and J ends lost 3 bases and 1 base respectively, with 7 bases between them. CDR3 protein: CASSSIGNTEAFF. CDR3 nucleotides: TGCGCCAGCAGCTCAATCGGGAACACTGAAGCTTTCTTT.

This clone came up a few times. CDR3 nucleotide sequence: TGTGCCAGCAGTGACTCGCCTAGCGGGAGTGGGGGGGAGCAGTTCTTC. It yields the protein CASSDSPSGSGGEQFF. The genes are TRBV6-4 and TRBJ2-1; 10 bases match TRBD2. The CDR3 totals 16 residues. Trimming at V came to 0 bases and at J to 10 bases, leaving 9 bases not matched to a gene. Germline V gives CDR1 MRHNA, CDR2 SNTAGT.

V is TRBV7-8 and J is TRBJ2-2; 9 positions match TRBD2. The CDR3 totals 17 residues. Trimming took 2 bases from V and 7 from J; bases not matched to a gene: 11. Germline V gene data show CDR1 as SGHVS and CDR2 as FQNEAQ. The CDR3: CASSLRTSDVRGGELFF. CDR3 nucleotides: TGTGCCAGCAGCTTACGGACTAGCGACGTGAGGGGCGGGGAGCTGTTTTTT.

The chain joins TRBV4-1 to TRBJ1-5; the D gene is possibly TRBD1 (6 bases). V was clipped by 4 bases and J by 4 bases, with 14 bases between them. CDR1 MGHRA and CDR2 YSYEKL come from the germline V gene. The CDR3 covers 15 residues. The CDR3 here is CASSPVGGQNQPQHF. The CDR3, as DNA: TGCGCCAGCAGCCCTGTGGGGGGGCAGAATCAGCCCCAGCATTTT.

CDR3 DNA sequence: TGCGCCAGCAGGGATACAGGGGGCCACGAAAACAATGAGCAGTTCTTC. The encoded protein is CASRDTGGHENNEQFF. This chain connects TRBV10-2 to TRBJ2-1; 9 positions agree with TRBD1. The ends lost 6 bases at V and 5 bases at J; junction bases unmatched: 11. Germline assignment: CDR1 WSHSY and CDR2 SAAADI. The CDR3 loop spans 16 amino acids.

The chain links TRBV28 to TRBJ1-1, with unresolved D. Trimming left V 4 bases short and J 8 bases short, with 14 bases between. Germline loops: CDR1 MDHEN, CDR2 SYDVKM. This CDR3 contains 13 residues. The CDR3 DNA sequence: TGTGCCAGCAGTTCCCTCCGGGAAACAGAAGCTTTCTTT. It codes for CASSSLRETEAFF.

In its sample, this clone was seen a few times. This chain connects TRBV7-9 to TRBJ2-3; D is uncertain. Looked up from germline, CDR1 is SEHNR and CDR2 is FQNEAQ (reference sequence). V lost 1 base to trimming and J lost 4 bases, with 12 bases between them. The CDR3 is made up of 15 amino acids. CDR3 sequence (DNA): TGTGCCAGCAGCTTAGTTTCGGTGGGCTCAGATACGCAGTATTTT. Amino acid sequence: CASSLVSVGSDTQYF.

The chain uses TRBV7-9 and TRBJ2-1, with 10 bases identical to TRBD2. From germline, CDR1 is SEHNR and CDR2 FQNEAQ (reference sequence). The CDR3 extends over 16 amino acids. J lost 4 bases, V lost 4 bases, and 7 bases had no gene match. The CDR3 nucleotides read TGTGCCAGCAGCTGGACTGGACTAGCGGAATACAATGAGCAGTTCTTC. It translates to CASSWTGLAEYNEQFF.

This clone occurred once. The rearrangement links TRBV6-1 to TRBJ1-5; D perhaps matches TRBD1 (5 bases). CDR1 is MNHNS, CDR2 SASEGT, per germline. The CDR3 is made up of 14 amino acids. Trimming stripped 2 bases from V and 5 bases from J, with 10 bases between. CDR3 residues: CASSEQGPYQPQHF. The CDR3 region has the DNA TGTGCCAGCAGTGAACAGGGCCCATATCAGCCCCAGCATTTT.

This rearrangement joins TRBV28 to TRBJ2-7; 8 nucleotides agree with TRBD2. V shed 6 bases, J shed 2 bases, and the junction held 15 bases outside the gene matches. The CDR3 is 17 residues long. Germline CDR1 and CDR2: MDHEN and SYDVKM. The CDR3 sequence: CASSSPSIAGPPYEQYF. The CDR3 coding sequence is TGTGCCAGCAGCTCCCCCTCGATAGCGGGACCCCCCTACGAGCAGTACTTC.

The V and J genes are TRBV10-3 and TRBJ1-3, with a tentative D call TRBD1 (5 bases). Trimming pared 9 bases from V and 0 bases from J, leaving 9 bases between. The CDR3 has 13 residues. Germline CDR1 reads ENHRY; CDR2 reads SYGVKD. As DNA, the CDR3 is TGTGCCATTTCACAGGCCTCTGGAAACACCATATATTTT. Its protein is CAISQASGNTIYF.

This clone appeared a few times. This rearrangement joins TRBV18 to TRBJ2-3, with TRBD2 matching over 7 bases. Germline-derived CDR1 and CDR2 are KGHSH and LQKENI. J was trimmed by 1 base and V by 3 bases; bases with no gene match: 7. The CDR3 runs to 16 residues. In DNA form, the CDR3 reads TGTGCCAGCTCACCCCGAGCGGGGAGGGGCACAGATACGCAGTATTTT. Protein product: CASSPRAGRGTDTQYF. Together with reference TRBV18 and TRBJ2-3, the CDR3 gives the full variable domain: NAGVMQNPRHLVRRRGQEARLRCSPMKGHSHVYWYRQLPEEGLKFMVYLQKENIIDESGMPKERFSAEFPKEGPSILRIQQVVRGDSAAYFCASSPRAGRGTDTQYFGPGTRLTVL.

This clone was picked up a small number of times. The chain couples TRBV9 to TRBJ2-2, with a weak D call TRBD1 (7 bases). Germline V lookup: CDR1 SGDLS, CDR2 YYNGEE. The CDR3 contains 16 residues. With 0 bases removed from V and 3 bases from J, the gap between germline ends came to 12 bases. CDR3 in DNA: TGTGCCAGCAGCGTAGCAGGGGGGAAGGACACCGGGGAGCTGTTTTTT. This encodes CASSVAGGKDTGELFF.

The chain couples TRBV13 to TRBJ2-2; D might be TRBD1 (5 bases). CDR3 length: 17 amino acids. Trimming took off 1 base at V and 0 bases at J, with 12 bases between the two ends. Germline V CDR1 and CDR2: PRHDT, FYEKMQ (reference sequence). The CDR3 sequence: CASSLVQTGANTGELFF. CDR3 DNA: TGTGCCAGCAGCTTAGTTCAAACAGGCGCGAACACCGGGGAGCTGTTTTTT. Full variable domain (rest looked up from reference TRBV13 and TRBJ2-2): AAGVIQSPRHLIKEKRETATLKCYPIPRHDTVYWYQQGPGQDPQFLISFYEKMQSDKGSIPDRFSAQQFSDYHSELNMSSLELGDSALYFCASSLVQTGANTGELFFGEGSRLTVL.

The chain uses TRBV7-3 and TRBJ1-1; a possible D gene is TRBD1 (6 bases). The germline CDR1 and CDR2 sequences are SGHTA and FQGTGA. The CDR3 covers 14 residues. V was cut by 2 bases and J by 5 bases, with 12 bases left in between. In nucleotides, the CDR3 is TGTGCCAGCAGCTTATTGGGGGCTTCGACTGAAGCTTTCTTT. Its protein is CASSLLGASTEAFF.

This chain links TRBV7-9 with TRBJ2-5; D remains unclear. V was pared by 2 bases and J by 5 bases, with 12 bases between. The V gene's germline CDR1 is SEHNR and CDR2 FQNEAQ (reference sequence). The CDR3 contains 14 residues. CDR3 DNA sequence: TGTGCCAGCAGCTTATGGGCCACTCGGGAGACCCAGTACTTC. Translated: CASSLWATRETQYF.

The chain is built from TRBV7-3 and TRBJ2-1, with 9 bases matching TRBD2. The CDR3 has 16 amino acids. CDR1 SGHTA and CDR2 FQGTGA come from the germline V gene. V was pared by 6 bases and J by 7 bases, with 13 bases of the junction left unmatched. The CDR3, as DNA: TGTGCCAGCAGTCTCTCTGGGACTAGCAGAGTAAATGAGCAGTTCTTC. Translating it yields CASSLSGTSRVNEQFF.

The rearrangement uses TRBV18 and TRBJ2-2; the D gene is possibly TRBD2 (5 bases). Germline V gene lookup returns CDR1 KGHSH and CDR2 LQKENI. The V and J ends lost 3 bases and 5 bases respectively, with 13 bases between them. The CDR3 covers 15 residues. This CDR3 is CASSPGGGWTGELFF. CDR3 DNA: TGTGCCAGCTCACCGGGCGGAGGTTGGACCGGGGAGCTGTTTTTT.

The chain employs TRBV30 and TRBJ1-6; no definite D call. Trimming took off 2 bases at V and 0 bases at J, with 8 bases between the two ends. Germline V gene lookup returns CDR1 GTSNPN and CDR2 SVGIG (reference sequence). The CDR3 is 15 amino acids. CDR3 region: CAWSSGGSYNSPLHF. The CDR3 nucleotides are TGTGCCTGGAGTTCGGGAGGCTCCTATAATTCACCCCTCCACTTT.

This clone was detected a few times. This sequence joins TRBV2 and TRBJ1-5, with 7 bases lining up with TRBD1. CDR1 is SNHLY and CDR2 is FYNNEI in the germline V gene. The CDR3 loop spans 14 amino acids. Trimming at V came to 6 bases and at J to 5 bases, leaving 7 bases not matched to a gene. The CDR3 loop reads CASRGDRDHQPQHF. The CDR3 DNA is TGTGCCAGCAGGGGAGACAGGGATCATCAGCCCCAGCATTTT.

This clone was observed a few times. The chain joins TRBV2 to TRBJ2-3; no reliable D call. The CDR3 extends over 11 amino acids. V lost 4 bases to trimming and J lost 5 bases, with 4 bases between them. CDR1 is SNHLY and CDR2 is FYNNEI in the germline V gene. DNA for the CDR3: TGTGCCAGCAGTGCTGTAGATACGCAGTATTTT. The encoded protein is CASSAVDTQYF.